This TCR beta chain was sequenced for a study of T cell responses to AZD1222 COVID-19 vaccine. Profiling relied on immunoSEQ multiplex PCR, and the TCRdb table lists in-frame clones only, not all of them. Of about 83,000 clones listed, about 83% are singletons. The sequence derives from an adult in good health. The sample consisted of peripheral blood, taken on day 0 of AZD1222 vaccination.

The CDR3 reads CASRGKNQPQHF. The DNA for the CDR3 is TGTGCCAGCAGGGGGAAGAATCAGCCCCAGCATTTT. The chain carries TRBV27 and TRBJ1-5; no firm D call. Trimming stripped 6 bases from V and 4 bases from J, with 7 bases between. The CDR3 runs 12 residues. Germline V CDR1 and CDR2: MNHEY, SMNVEV (reference sequence).